One sample yielded the 10 T cell receptor beta chains listed below, sequenced in a study of blood T cell repertoires in COVID-19. Only in-frame clones appear in the TCRdb table, and some are missing; sequencing was by immunoSEQ multiplex PCR. The table lists around 250,000 clones, over 80% of them singletons. Sequencing was done on a sample of PBMCs or T cells enriched from blood (not recorded which). The receptors were gathered from a human donor in a cohort exposed to, infected with or recovered from COVID-19 (not recorded which). The donor label of this sample is uncertain.

The chain combines TRBV2 with TRBJ1-1; D is unclear. The CDR3 runs to 16 residues. Trimming stripped 5 bases from V and 0 bases from J, with 16 bases between. From germline, CDR1 is SNHLY and CDR2 FYNNEI. The CDR3 bases are TGTGCCAGCAGTTTCGTGAGTCCTATCATGAACACTGAAGCTTTCTTT. Amino acids: CASSFVSPIMNTEAFF.

CDR3 sequence reads: CASSLDGNEQFF. CDR3 sequence (DNA): TGTGCCAGCAGTTTAGACGGCAATGAGCAGTTCTTC. The chain combines TRBV12-3 or TRBV12-4 with TRBJ2-1; D remains unclear. The CDR3 contains 12 residues. V lost 1 base and J 6 bases, leaving 4 bases between the germline ends.

V and J are TRBV28 and TRBJ2-4, with 8 bases fitting TRBD2. Trimming removed 2 bases from V and 6 bases from J; junction bases left unmatched: 6. This CDR3 contains 15 residues. Germline CDR1 MDHEN, CDR2 SYDVKM. This chain's CDR3 is CASSLPGGSLNIQYF. DNA of the CDR3: TGTGCCAGCAGTTTACCGGGGGGGAGCTTAAACATTCAGTACTTC.

V is TRBV2 and J is TRBJ2-1; 7 nucleotides match TRBD2. This CDR3 contains 13 residues. CDR1 and CDR2 (germline): SNHLY, FYNNEI. The trim removed 8 bases at V and 5 bases at J, leaving 6 bases unmatched. CDR3 loop: CASGGDFNNEQFF. The CDR3 coding sequence is TGTGCCAGCGGGGGGGACTTTAACAATGAGCAGTTCTTC.

J is TRBJ2-1 and V is TRBV10-3; 10 nucleotides align to TRBD1. V dropped 4 bases and J dropped 1; count of bases not matched to a gene: 4. The germline V gene has CDR1 ENHRY and CDR2 SYGVKD. This CDR3 has 16 residues. The DNA for the CDR3 is TGTGCCATCAGTGGAGACAGGGGGCGATCCTACAATGAGCAGTTCTTC. It specifies CAISGDRGRSYNEQFF.

This sequence joins TRBV27 and TRBJ1-1; a weak D match, TRBD1 (6 bases). The V end was cut by 8 bases, the J end by 0 bases, with 13 bases between. This CDR3 is built from 14 residues. Germline V lookup: CDR1 MNHEY, CDR2 SMNVEV (reference sequence). The CDR3 sequence: CASARDNMNTEAFF. CDR3 in DNA: TGTGCCAGCGCGAGGGACAACATGAACACTGAAGCTTTCTTT.

The count of this clone is one. The rearrangement uses TRBV27 and TRBJ1-1; no clear D. Trimming took off 6 bases at V and 3 bases at J, with 11 bases between the two ends. Germline values: CDR1 MNHEY, CDR2 SMNVEV (reference sequence). The CDR3 length is 13 residues. The CDR3: CASRVEGDTEAFF. The CDR3 nucleotides read TGTGCCAGCAGAGTTGAGGGCGACACTGAAGCTTTCTTT.

This clone was seen a single time. Here the CDR3 DNA reads TGTGCCAGCAGTTTGGGACTAGCGGGGGTCACAGATACGCAGTATTTT. It yields the protein CASSLGLAGVTDTQYF. The chain uses TRBV27 and TRBJ2-3; 14 bases agree with TRBD2. Trimming removed 3 bases from V and 2 bases from J; junction bases left unmatched: 1. This CDR3 is built from 16 residues. From germline, CDR1 is MNHEY and CDR2 SMNVEV (reference sequence).

The table lists this clone with a few counts. The V call is TRBV2, the J call TRBJ2-3, with 9 bases aligning to TRBD1. J gave up 13 bases and V 1 base, and 6 bases lay outside the gene matches. Germline CDR1 is SNHLY and CDR2 is FYNNEI. The CDR3 contains 13 residues. DNA of the CDR3: TGTGCCAGCAGTGAAGAGGGACAGGGTCAAAAGTATTTT. Encoded protein: CASSEEGQGQKYF.

The chain has TRBV4-1 and TRBJ2-5; 8 bases agree with TRBD2. In germline, CDR1 is MGHRA, CDR2 YSYEKL. Germline trimming cut 0 bases from V and 2 bases from J; bases unmatched to any gene: 2. The CDR3 has 15 amino acids. The CDR3 nucleotides read TGCGCCAGCAGCCAAGAAACTAGCGGACAAGAGACCCAGTACTTC. This encodes CASSQETSGQETQYF.